This TCR beta chain was identified in a study of response to subunit inactivated influenza vaccine. Using its own MiXCR run on the RT-PCR reads, TCRdb lists one record per CDR3 protein. This table holds 650,000 or so distinct CDR3 sequences, around 13% found once. Trimming took off 6 bases at V and 1 base at J, with 17 bases between the two ends. Germline CDR1 and CDR2: ENHRY and SYGVKD. The CDR3 is 16 amino acids. A few counts support this clonotype. Its matching antigen is unknown. Study-level results: The authors put forward the suggestion that each seasonal influenza vaccination may bring in only a limited number of new T cells.

The V and J genes are TRBV10-3 and TRBJ2-3, with D unclear. Sequences were derived from PBMCs from blood, sampled approximately 15 days before vaccination. This TCR was recovered from a man aged 50-59 years who received an inactivated influenza vaccine. CDR3 protein: CAIRTTVDRGTDTQYF. In DNA form, the CDR3 reads TGTGCCATCAGAACGACGGTGGATAGAGGCACAGATACGCAGTATTTT.